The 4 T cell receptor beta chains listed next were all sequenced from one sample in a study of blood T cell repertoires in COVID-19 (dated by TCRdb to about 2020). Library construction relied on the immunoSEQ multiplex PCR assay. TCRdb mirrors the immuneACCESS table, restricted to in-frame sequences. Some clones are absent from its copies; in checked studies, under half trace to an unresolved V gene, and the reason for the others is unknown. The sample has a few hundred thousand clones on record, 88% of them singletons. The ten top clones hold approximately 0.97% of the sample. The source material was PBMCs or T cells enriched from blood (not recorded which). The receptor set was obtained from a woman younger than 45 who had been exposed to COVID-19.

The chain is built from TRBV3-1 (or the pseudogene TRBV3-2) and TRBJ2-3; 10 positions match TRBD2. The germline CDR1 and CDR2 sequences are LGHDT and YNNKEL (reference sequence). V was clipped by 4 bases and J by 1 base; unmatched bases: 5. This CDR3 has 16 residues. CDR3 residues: CASSPLGTSGTDTQYF. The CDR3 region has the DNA TGTGCCAGCAGCCCACTCGGGACTAGCGGCACAGATACGCAGTATTTT.

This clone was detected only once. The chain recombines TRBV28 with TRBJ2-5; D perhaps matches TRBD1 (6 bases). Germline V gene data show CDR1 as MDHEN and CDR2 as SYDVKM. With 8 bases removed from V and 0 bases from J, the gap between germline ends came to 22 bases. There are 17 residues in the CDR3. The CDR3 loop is CASASRTGKGHQETQYF. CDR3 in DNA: TGTGCCAGCGCCAGCCGCACAGGGAAGGGCCACCAAGAGACCCAGTACTTC.

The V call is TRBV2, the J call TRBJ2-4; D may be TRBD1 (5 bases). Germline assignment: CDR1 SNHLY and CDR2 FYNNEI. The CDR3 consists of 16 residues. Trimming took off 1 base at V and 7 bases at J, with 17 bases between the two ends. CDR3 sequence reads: CASSEVVQGFGNIQYF. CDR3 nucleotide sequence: TGTGCCAGCAGTGAAGTGGTCCAGGGTTTCGGGAACATTCAGTACTTC.

The CDR3: CATSRDRGLRQPQHF. The CDR3 DNA is TGTGCCACCAGCAGGGACAGGGGGCTGCGGCAGCCCCAGCATTTT. This sequence joins TRBV15 and TRBJ1-5; 11 positions match TRBD1. V lost 3 bases to trimming and J lost 7 bases; unmatched junction nucleotides: 5. This CDR3 spans 15 amino acids. Germline CDR1 is LNHNV and CDR2 is YYDKDF (reference sequence).